The clone carrying this TCR beta chain was seen only a few times. Its antigen is unknown. These data come from a study of response to subunit inactivated influenza vaccine. Whole-study findings and limits: The authors offered the suggestion that each seasonal influenza vaccination recruits few new T cells.

TCRdb used MiXCR to reprocess the RT-PCR reads, holding one entry per CDR3 protein. Of fewer than 800,000 distinct CDR3 sequences listed, around a sixth are singletons. The germline gives CDR1 SGHNT, CDR2 YYREEE (reference sequence). The CDR3 has 13 residues. V lost 0 bases and J lost 2, with 6 bases in between. The V call is TRBV5-4, the J call TRBJ2-7; D is undetermined. This sequence was found in a man aged 50 to 60 who received an inactivated influenza vaccine. The source was PBMCs from blood, collected 11 to 12 days after vaccination. CDR3 in amino acids: CASSLDLTYEQYF. CDR3 DNA sequence: TGTGCCAGCAGCTTGGATTTAACCTACGAGCAGTACTTC.